The T cell receptor beta chain described here comes from a study of early T cells in non-severe SARS-CoV-2 infection. Points from the study as a whole: Database matching using VDJdb favored anti-spike CD8 responses, with private and CD4 specificities left missing.

The protocol attached unique molecular identifiers to individual cDNA molecules. TCRdb reprocessed the 5' RACE reads with MiXCR, giving one entry per CDR3 protein. In the table there are about 48,000 distinct CDR3 sequences, 6% to 8% of which are singletons. This clonotype was recorded many times. Its antigen is unknown. The receptor comes from an adult who was a healthcare worker with PCR-confirmed SARS-CoV-2 infection or an uninfected control (not recorded which). The sample consisted of whole blood, taken at baseline.

CDR3 nucleotides: TGTGCCAGCAGCTTATCGTTCTCGGATGAGCAGTTCTTC. It translates to CASSLSFSDEQFF. The chain links TRBV7-3 to TRBJ2-1; D unclear. From germline, CDR1 is SGHTA and CDR2 FQGTGA. The length of the CDR3 is 13 residues. Deletions cut 2 bases from V and 8 bases from J, with 10 bases between.